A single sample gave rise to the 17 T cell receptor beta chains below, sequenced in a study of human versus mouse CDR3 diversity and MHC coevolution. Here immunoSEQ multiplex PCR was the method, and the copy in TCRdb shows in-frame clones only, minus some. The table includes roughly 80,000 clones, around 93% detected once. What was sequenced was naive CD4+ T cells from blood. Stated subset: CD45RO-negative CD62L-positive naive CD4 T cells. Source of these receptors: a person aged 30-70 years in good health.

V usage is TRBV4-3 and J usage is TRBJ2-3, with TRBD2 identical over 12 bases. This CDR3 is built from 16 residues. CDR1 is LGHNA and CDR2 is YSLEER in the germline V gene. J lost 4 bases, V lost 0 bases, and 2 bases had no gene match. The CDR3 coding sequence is TGCGCCAGCAGCCAAGATTGGACTAGCGGGGCAGATACGCAGTATTTT. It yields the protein CASSQDWTSGADTQYF.

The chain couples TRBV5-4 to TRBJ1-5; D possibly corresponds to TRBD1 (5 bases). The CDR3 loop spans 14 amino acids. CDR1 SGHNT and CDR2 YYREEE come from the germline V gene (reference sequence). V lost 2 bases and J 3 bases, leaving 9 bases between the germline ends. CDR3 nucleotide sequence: TGTGCCAGCAGCTTAGGAGGGGCCAATCAGCCCCAGCATTTT. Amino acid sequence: CASSLGGANQPQHF.

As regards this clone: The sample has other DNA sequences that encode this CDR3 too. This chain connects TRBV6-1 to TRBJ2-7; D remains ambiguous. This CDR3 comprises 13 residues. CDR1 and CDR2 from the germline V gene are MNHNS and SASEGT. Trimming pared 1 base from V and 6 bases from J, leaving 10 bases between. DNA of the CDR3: TGTGCCAGCAGTGAAGTCCGCGGTGGCGAGCAGTACTTC. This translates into CASSEVRGGEQYF.

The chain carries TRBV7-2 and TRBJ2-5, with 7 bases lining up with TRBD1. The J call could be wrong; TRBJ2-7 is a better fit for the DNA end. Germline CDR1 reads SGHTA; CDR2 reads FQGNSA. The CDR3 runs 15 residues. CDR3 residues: CASSLGQGSSYEQYF. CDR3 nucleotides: TGTGCCAGCAGCTTAGGACAGGGAAGCTCCTACGAGCAGTACTTC.

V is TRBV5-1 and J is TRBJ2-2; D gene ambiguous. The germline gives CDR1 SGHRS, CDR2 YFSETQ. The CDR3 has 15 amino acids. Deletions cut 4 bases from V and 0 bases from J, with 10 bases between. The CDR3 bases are TGCGCCAGCAGCAATAGATTTACGAACACCGGGGAGCTGTTTTTT. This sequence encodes CASSNRFTNTGELFF.

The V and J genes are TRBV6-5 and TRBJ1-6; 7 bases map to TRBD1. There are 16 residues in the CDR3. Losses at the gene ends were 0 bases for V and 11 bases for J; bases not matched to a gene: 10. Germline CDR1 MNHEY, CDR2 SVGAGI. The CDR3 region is CASSYSTGTVNPPLHF. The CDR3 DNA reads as TGTGCCAGCAGTTACTCAACCGGGACAGTAAATCCACCCCTCCACTTT.

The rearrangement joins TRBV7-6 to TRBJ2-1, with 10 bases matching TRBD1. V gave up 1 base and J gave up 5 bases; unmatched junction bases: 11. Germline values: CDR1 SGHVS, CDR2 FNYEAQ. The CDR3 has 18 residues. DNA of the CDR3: TGTGCCAGCAGCTTAGGGATCCGGGACAGGGGTGTTAACAATGAGCAGTTCTTC. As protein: CASSLGIRDRGVNNEQFF.

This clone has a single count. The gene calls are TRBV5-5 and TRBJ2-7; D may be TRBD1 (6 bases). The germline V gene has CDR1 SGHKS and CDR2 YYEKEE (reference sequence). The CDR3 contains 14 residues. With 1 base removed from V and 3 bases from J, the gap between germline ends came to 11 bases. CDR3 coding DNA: TGTGCCAGCAGCTTGACAGGGACCAGCTACGAGCAGTACTTC. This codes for CASSLTGTSYEQYF.

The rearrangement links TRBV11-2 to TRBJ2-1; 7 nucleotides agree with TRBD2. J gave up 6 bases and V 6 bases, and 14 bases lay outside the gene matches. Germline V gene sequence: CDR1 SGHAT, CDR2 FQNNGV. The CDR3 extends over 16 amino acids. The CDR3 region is CASRLDEGGPSNEQFF. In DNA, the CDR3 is TGTGCCAGCAGACTAGACGAGGGAGGGCCCTCCAATGAGCAGTTCTTC.

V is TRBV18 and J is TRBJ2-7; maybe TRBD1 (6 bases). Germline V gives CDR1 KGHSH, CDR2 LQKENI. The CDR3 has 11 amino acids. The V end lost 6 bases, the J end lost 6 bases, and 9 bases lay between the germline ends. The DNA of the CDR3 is TGTGCCAGCTCGTCCAGGGGCGAGCAGTACTTC. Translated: CASSSRGEQYF.

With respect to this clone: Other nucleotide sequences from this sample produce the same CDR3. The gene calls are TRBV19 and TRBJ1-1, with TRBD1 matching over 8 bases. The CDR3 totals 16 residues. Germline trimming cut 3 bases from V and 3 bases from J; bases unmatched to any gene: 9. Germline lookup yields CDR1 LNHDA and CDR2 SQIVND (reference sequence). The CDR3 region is CASSIPPGTGYTEAFF. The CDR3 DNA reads TGTGCCAGTAGTATTCCACCCGGGACAGGTTACACTGAAGCTTTCTTT.

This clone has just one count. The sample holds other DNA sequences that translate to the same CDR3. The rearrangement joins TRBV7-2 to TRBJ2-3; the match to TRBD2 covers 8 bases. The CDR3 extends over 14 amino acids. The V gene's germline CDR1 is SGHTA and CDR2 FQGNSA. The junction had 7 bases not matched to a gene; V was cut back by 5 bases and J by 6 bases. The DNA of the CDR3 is TGTGCCAGCAGCCCAAGCGGGAGTTCCGATACGCAGTATTTT. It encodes CASSPSGSSDTQYF.

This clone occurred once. CDR3 bases: TGTGCCAGCAGCCCGGGGGGAGGGAGTAGCAATCAGCCCCAGCATTTT. It encodes CASSPGGGSSNQPQHF. The chain couples TRBV9 to TRBJ1-5; possible D gene TRBD1, 5 bases. V shed 4 bases and J shed 0 bases, with 14 bases lying between them. There are 16 residues in the CDR3. The germline V gene encodes CDR1 SGDLS and CDR2 YYNGEE.

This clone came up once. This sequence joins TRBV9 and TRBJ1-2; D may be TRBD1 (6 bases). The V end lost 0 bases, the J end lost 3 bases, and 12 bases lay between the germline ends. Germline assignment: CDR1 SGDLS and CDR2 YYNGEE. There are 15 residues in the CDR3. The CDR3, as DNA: TGTGCCAGCAGCGTAGGACAGGCCCCGGACTATGGCTACACCTTC. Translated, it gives CASSVGQAPDYGYTF.

CDR3 loop: CASSGTAYSYNEQFF. CDR3 in DNA: TGTGCCAGTAGTGGGACAGCTTACTCCTACAATGAGCAGTTCTTC. The rearrangement joins TRBV19 to TRBJ2-1; the match to TRBD1 covers 7 bases. The CDR3 spans 15 residues. CDR1 is LNHDA and CDR2 is SQIVND in the germline V gene (reference sequence). Trimming took 5 bases from V and 0 from J; bases not matched to a gene: 4.

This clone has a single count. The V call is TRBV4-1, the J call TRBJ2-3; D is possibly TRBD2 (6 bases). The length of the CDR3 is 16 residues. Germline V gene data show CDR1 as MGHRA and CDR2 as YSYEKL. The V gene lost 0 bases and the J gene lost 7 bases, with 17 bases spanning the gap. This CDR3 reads CASSQEGPLGGHTQYF. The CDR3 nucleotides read TGCGCCAGCAGCCAAGAAGGTCCGCTGGGAGGCCATACGCAGTATTTT.

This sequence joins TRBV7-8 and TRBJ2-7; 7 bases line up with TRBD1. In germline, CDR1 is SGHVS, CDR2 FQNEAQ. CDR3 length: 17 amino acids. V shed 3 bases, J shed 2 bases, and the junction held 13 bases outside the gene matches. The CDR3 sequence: CASSFRKGAGRPYEQYF. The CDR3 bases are TGTGCCAGCAGCTTTCGGAAGGGGGCAGGGCGACCCTACGAGCAGTACTTC.